This T cell receptor beta chain was sequenced in a study of blood T cell repertoires in COVID-19. The junction had 9 bases not matched to a gene; V was cut back by 4 bases and J by 4 bases. Per the germline V gene, CDR1 is SGHTA and CDR2 is FQGTGA. This CDR3 is built from 16 residues. In the original workflow: Reference gene primers were amplified, and this amplification served to estimate nucleated cell counts. Measured with immunoSEQ multiplex PCR; TCRdb has only the in-frame clones, and not every one. D and trimming were read from the DNA, whereas the V and J calls and clone size are those reported in that table. The sample holds 200,000 to 300,000 clones, about 83% seen once.

The origin of this receptor is a man in his fifties with acute or convalescent COVID-19. Sequencing used peripheral blood. V is TRBV7-3 and J is TRBJ1-3; 8 bases line up with TRBD1. CDR3 sequence: CASSSQGQASGNTIYF. In DNA, the CDR3 is TGTGCCAGCAGCTCCCAGGGACAGGCCTCCGGAAACACCATATATTTT. Complete variable domain (other parts from reference TRBV7-3 and TRBJ1-3): GAGVSQTPSNKVTEKGKYVELRCDPISGHTALYWYRQSLGQGPEFLIYFQGTGAADDSGLPNDRFFAVRPEGSVSTLKIQRTERGDSAVYLCASSSQGQASGNTIYFGEGSWLTVV.